This TCR beta chain was found in a study of T cell responses to AZD1222 COVID-19 vaccine (dated by TCRdb to about 2021). At the level of the whole study: Because spike-specific TCR depth and breadth did not differ between the two schedules, AZD1222 recipients who got a second dose at roughly 4 weeks were pooled with those who got a second dose at roughly 12 weeks. TCR sequencing covered more than 230 trial participants: 200 to 210 given two doses of AZD1222 and 26 given two doses of MenACWY control vaccine. Trial participants were enrolled into age subgroups of 18-55, 56-69 and 70-plus years, which contained roughly 140, 27 and 60 TCR-sequenced participants, respectively. General conclusions and limits of the study: Because no samples from the day 14 peak response were available, repertoires could be characterized only after the peak T cell response. Reportedly, close to half of the unique spike-specific TCRs recognized epitopes lying outside the regions that are mutated in the B.1.351 and B.1.1.7 variants. Participants were mostly white British, with more females than males. The authors suggested clonal diversity may have been underestimated. A significant rise in spike-specific TCR breadth and depth was observed after two AZD1222 doses relative to day 0 and relative to MenACWY recipients. Conclusions about previously exposed vaccinees are limited because only six or seven AZD1222 recipients were SARS-CoV-2 seropositive at baseline. The 56-69-year group was small, and its depth increase did not reach significance, likely because of low power. The vaccine-associated CD4 TCRs covered the entire spike protein, and the dominant responses fell in regions 160-218 and 743-854.

The label giving this sample's time point can be read as: baseline before first vaccination. The vaccinee samples were drawn from two UK trials, COV001 and COV002, one of which was a single-blind randomized controlled phase 2/3 trial testing AZD1222 (ChAdOx1 nCoV-19) in healthy adults. For TCRbeta chain sequencing, PBMC samples were collected from trial participants at day 0 and at day 28 after the second dose. V is reduced by 4 bases and J by 3 bases, leaving a spacing of 15 bases between them. The CDR3, cysteine through phenylalanine, is 15 amino acids long. Here the CDR3 DNA is all that survives: 45 bases in frame from base 1. Looking up the germline V gene yields CDR1 MGHRA and CDR2 YSYEKL. The CDR3 regions of human TCRbeta chains were analyzed by immunosequencing. In the paper's pipeline: TCRs in the repertoires were matched against a reference library of SARS-CoV-2-specific TCRs that had been generated with the MIRA antigen-specificity platform. Breadth meant the fraction of unique TCRs that were SARS-CoV-2-associated, whereas depth meant the fraction of total T cells that were SARS-CoV-2-associated. Each spike-specific TCR was assigned to its reactive spike region and to a CD4 or CD8 class using the MIRA data. Log10-transformed breadth and depth values were compared by one-way ANOVA with Sidak's multiple comparisons tests. Here the immuneACCESS table is served through TCRdb, limited to in-frame sequences with V and J called. Missing clones are a known gap in these copies; in checked studies unresolved V genes cover under half, and the rest lacks a known reason. Clone size and the V and J calls come from that table; the DNA yielded D and trimming. This sample gives some 130,000 clones in total; over 85% of them show up just once. Around 5% of the sample goes to the ten largest clones.

In the case of this clone: Its cognate antigen has yet to be identified. No quality values exist for individual bases; no much larger clone is one base distant.

Recombination connected TRBV4-1 to TRBJ1-2, with no confident D gene call. The sequenced sample was peripheral blood, obtained on day 0 of AZD1222 vaccination. This clonotype was obtained from an adult in good health. The base sequence is TGCGCCAGCAGCCTCCGGACGGAGGAGTACTATGGCTACACCTTC. Its protein reads: CASSLRTEEYYGYTF.